The clone carrying this TCR beta chain showed up many times. Its target is not known. The sample originates from a study of T-cell reconstitution after alpha-beta-depleted transplantation in children. Study-wide findings and caveats: From newly produced T cells came most of the T-cell counts and diversity one year after transplant. The study traced high day-60 TCRbeta diversity in some patients to surviving recipient T cells and thymic progenitors. Expanded graft clones, several hundred of them, were reportedly the source of alpha-beta T cells about two months after transplant.

As it was prepared, the TCRbeta library received unique molecular identifiers. TCRdb reprocessed the PCR reads via MiXCR and lists one record per CDR3 protein. The sample has around 700,000 distinct CDR3 sequences, under 15% seen once. This clonotype was sampled from a girl aged 2 to 9 with congenital amegakaryocytic thrombocytopenia, due to receive a stem cell transplant. Sequencing was performed on PBMCs, taken before TCRalphabeta/CD19-depleted stem cell transplant.

CDR3 bases: TGTGCCAGCAGCCCAGAGGGTTCCGGCTATGGCTACACCTTC. Translating it yields CASSPEGSGYGYTF. V gene TRBV7-6 combines with J gene TRBJ1-2; D is ambiguous. Trimming cost V 5 bases and J 4 bases, with 14 bases left between them. The length of the CDR3 is 14 residues. Germline CDR1 SGHVS, CDR2 FNYEAQ.